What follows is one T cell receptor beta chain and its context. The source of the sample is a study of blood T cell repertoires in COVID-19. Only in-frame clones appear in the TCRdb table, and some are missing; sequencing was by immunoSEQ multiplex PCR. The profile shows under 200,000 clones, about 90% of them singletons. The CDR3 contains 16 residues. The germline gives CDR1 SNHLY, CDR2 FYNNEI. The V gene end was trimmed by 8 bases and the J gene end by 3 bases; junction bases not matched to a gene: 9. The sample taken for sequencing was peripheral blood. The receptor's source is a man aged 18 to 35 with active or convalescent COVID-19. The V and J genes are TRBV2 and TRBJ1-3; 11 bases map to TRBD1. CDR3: CASGGQGVLYGNTIYF. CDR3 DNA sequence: TGTGCCAGCGGGGGACAGGGGGTACTTTATGGAAACACCATATATTTT.